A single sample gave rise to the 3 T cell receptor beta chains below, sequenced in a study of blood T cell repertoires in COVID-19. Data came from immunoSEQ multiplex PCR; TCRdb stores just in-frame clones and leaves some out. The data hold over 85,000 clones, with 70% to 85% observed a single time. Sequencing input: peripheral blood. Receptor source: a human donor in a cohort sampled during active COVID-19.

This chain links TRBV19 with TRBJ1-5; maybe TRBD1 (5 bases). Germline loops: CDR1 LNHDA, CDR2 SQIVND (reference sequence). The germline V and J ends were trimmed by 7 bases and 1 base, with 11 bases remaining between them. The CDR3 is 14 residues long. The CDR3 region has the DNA TGTGCCAGTACGGGGGACCGGAGCAATCAGCCCCAGCATTTT. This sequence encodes CASTGDRSNQPQHF.

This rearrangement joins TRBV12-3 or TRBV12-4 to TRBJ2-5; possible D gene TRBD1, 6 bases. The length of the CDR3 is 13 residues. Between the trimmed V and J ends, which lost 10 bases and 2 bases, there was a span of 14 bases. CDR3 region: CATPPRGQETQYF. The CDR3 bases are TGTGCCACCCCCCCCAGGGGACAAGAGACCCAGTACTTC.

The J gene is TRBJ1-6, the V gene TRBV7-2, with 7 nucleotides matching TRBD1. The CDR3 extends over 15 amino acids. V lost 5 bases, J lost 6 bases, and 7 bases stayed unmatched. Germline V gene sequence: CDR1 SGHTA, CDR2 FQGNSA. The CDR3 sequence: CASSLTGDGNSPLHF. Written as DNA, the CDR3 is TGTGCCAGCAGCCTTACAGGGGATGGTAATTCACCCCTCCACTTT.